These 3 T cell receptor beta chains were all obtained from the same sample, sequenced in a study of cytomegalovirus exposure and HLA in healthy donors. PCR amplification relied on 60 Vbeta primers (plus 13 Jbeta primers). TCRdb keeps only in-frame clones here, not all; method: immunoSEQ multiplex PCR. Found here are under 150,000 clones, 65% to 75% of them singletons; the top ten hold roughly 4.7%. Source material: PBMCs. These receptors were collected from a man in his 60s in good health and CMV-seronegative.

This chain uses TRBV6-4 with TRBJ2-3; 7 nucleotides match TRBD1. CDR1 is MRHNA and CDR2 is SNTAGT in the germline V gene. After removal of 0 bases from V and 5 bases from J, the junction contained 8 bases not matched to a gene. The CDR3 length is 16 residues. CDR3 bases: TGTGCCAGCAGTGACTCTAACAGGGGTTTAGTAGATACGCAGTATTTT. It encodes CASSDSNRGLVDTQYF.

This clone has just a few counts. The V and J genes are TRBV2 and TRBJ2-7, with D tentatively TRBD1 (6 bases). The V end was cut by 0 bases, the J end by 5 bases, with 14 bases between. Germline V CDR1 and CDR2: SNHLY, FYNNEI. The CDR3 runs 15 residues. This CDR3 reads CASSEASRTGNEQYF. The DNA for the CDR3 is TGTGCCAGCAGTGAAGCGTCCCGAACAGGGAACGAGCAGTACTTC.

The rearrangement joins TRBV9 to TRBJ2-1; 12 bases map to TRBD2. CDR3 length: 21 residues. After removal of 0 bases from V and 6 bases from J, the junction contained 19 bases not matched to a gene. Germline assignment: CDR1 SGDLS and CDR2 YYNGEE. This chain's CDR3 is CASSVVEGGEGGLAGLNEQFF. CDR3 sequence (DNA): TGTGCCAGCAGCGTAGTAGAGGGGGGAGAGGGGGGACTAGCGGGCCTCAATGAGCAGTTCTTC.